This T cell receptor (beta chain) was obtained from a study of OX40 agonist ivuxolimab in advanced cancers. V lost 4 bases to trimming and J lost 5 bases; unmatched junction nucleotides: 1. Germline V CDR1 and CDR2: SGHTA, FQGNSA. This CDR3 region has 13 residues. TCRdb keeps only in-frame clones here, not all; method: immunoSEQ multiplex PCR. The table shows about 99,000 clones, with less than 95% occurring only once. This TCR came from an adult with an advanced solid tumor such as melanoma, head and neck, liver or kidney cancer. This material consisted of CD4+ or CD8+ T cells sorted from blood, taken in a trial of the OX40 agonist ivuxolimab. The chain has TRBV7-2 and TRBJ2-5, with 10 bases that match TRBD2. Here the CDR3 reads CASSSTSGETQYF. The CDR3 DNA follows: TGTGCCAGCAGCTCGACTAGCGGGGAGACCCAGTACTTC.